This passage covers 22 T cell receptor beta chains from one sample sequenced in a study of blood T cell repertoires in COVID-19. Using immunoSEQ multiplex PCR, the repertoire was profiled, and TCRdb retains in-frame clones only, with some absent. The sample includes 270,000 or so clones, about 76% of them seen just once. The specimen sequenced was peripheral blood. These receptors were taken from a woman aged 60-70 years with active or convalescent COVID-19.

The chain employs TRBV30 and TRBJ1-4; D uncertain. The CDR3 spans 13 residues. Germline V gene lookup returns CDR1 GTSNPN and CDR2 SVGIG (reference sequence). Trimming took off 4 bases at V and 8 bases at J, with 14 bases between the two ends. The DNA for the CDR3 is TGTGCCTGGACCGCGGCCTGGAGCGAAAAACTGTTTTTT. Residues: CAWTAAWSEKLFF.

The chain has TRBV19 and TRBJ2-3, with D unresolved. This CDR3 region has 17 residues. Germline lookup yields CDR1 LNHDA and CDR2 SQIVND (reference sequence). Deletions cut 0 bases from V and 0 bases from J, with 13 bases between. The CDR3 coding sequence is TGTGCCAGTAGTATAGATGTGGCCAGGTTTAGCACAGATACGCAGTATTTT. Amino acids: CASSIDVARFSTDTQYF.

J is TRBJ2-1 and V is TRBV18; 8 bases are a match to TRBD2. V gave up 3 bases and J gave up 6 bases; unmatched junction bases: 7. CDR1 is KGHSH and CDR2 is LQKENI in the germline V gene. This CDR3 is built from 15 residues. The CDR3 spells CASSPPLLAVNEQFF. The CDR3 bases are TGTGCCAGCTCACCGCCCCTACTAGCGGTCAATGAGCAGTTCTTC.

The rearrangement joins TRBV5-1 to TRBJ2-6; D unclear. V gave up 3 bases and J gave up 2 bases, with 3 bases separating them. CDR3 size: 13 residues. Germline-derived CDR1 and CDR2 are SGHRS and YFSETQ. CDR3 in amino acids: CASSSAGANVLTF. CDR3 in DNA: TGCGCCAGCAGCTCGGCTGGGGCCAACGTCCTGACTTTC.

The rearrangement joins TRBV30 to TRBJ1-3; D uncertain. The V gene's germline CDR1 is GTSNPN and CDR2 SVGIG (reference sequence). The CDR3 length is 12 residues. Trimming took off 4 bases at V and 3 bases at J, with 7 bases between the two ends. The CDR3 sequence is CAWTPYGNTIYF. CDR3 coding DNA: TGTGCCTGGACCCCTTATGGAAACACCATATATTTT. Filled out from reference TRBV30 and TRBJ1-3, the complete variable domain reads SQTIHQWPATLVQPVGSPLSLECTVEGTSNPNLYWYRQAAGRGLQLLFYSVGIGQISSEVPQNLSASRPQDRQFILSSKKLLLSDSGFYLCAWTPYGNTIYFGEGSWLTVV.

This chain links TRBV9 with TRBJ2-1; 11 nucleotides agree with TRBD2. The CDR3 covers 15 residues. With V trimmed by 2 bases and J by 8 bases, 6 bases remained unmatched. Germline V gives CDR1 SGDLS, CDR2 YYNGEE. CDR3 loop: CASSVTSGVGDEQFF. Here the CDR3 DNA reads TGTGCCAGCAGCGTGACTAGCGGGGTGGGGGATGAGCAGTTCTTC.

Written as DNA, the CDR3 is TGTGCCAGCAGCCCGGGGGGTTATGGCTACACCTTC. This encodes CASSPGGYGYTF. The chain has TRBV27 and TRBJ1-2; possible D gene TRBD1, 5 bases. The V end was cut by 6 bases, the J end by 5 bases, with 10 bases between. The CDR3 loop spans 12 amino acids. The germline V gene has CDR1 MNHEY and CDR2 SMNVEV (reference sequence).

The V and J genes are TRBV25-1 and TRBJ1-2, with 8 nucleotides matching TRBD1. The CDR3 consists of 13 residues. V lost 7 bases to trimming and J lost 6 bases; unmatched junction nucleotides: 7. Germline loops: CDR1 MGHDK, CDR2 SYGVNS. The CDR3 reads CASTRTGSDGYTF. In DNA, the CDR3 is TGTGCCAGCACGAGGACAGGGTCAGATGGCTACACCTTC.

The chain combines TRBV6-1 with TRBJ1-6; D is unresolved. Germline CDR1 MNHNS, CDR2 SASEGT. The CDR3 loop spans 15 amino acids. Trimming took off 0 bases at V and 2 bases at J, with 5 bases between the two ends. The CDR3 loop is CASSEAGTYNSPLHF. CDR3 nucleotide sequence: TGTGCCAGCAGTGAAGCCGGGACCTATAATTCACCCCTCCACTTT.

DNA for the CDR3: TGTGCCAGCAGTTACTCGGGCCGGGGGGGCCACCGGGCCCAGTACTTC. Its translation: CASSYSGRGGHRAQYF. The chain carries TRBV6-2 or TRBV6-3 and TRBJ2-5; 8 positions match TRBD2. Per the germline V gene, CDR1 is MNHEY and CDR2 is SVGEGT. J gave up 9 bases and V 0 bases, and 12 bases lay outside the gene matches. The CDR3 is 16 amino acids.

This chain links TRBV6-2 or TRBV6-3 with TRBJ2-4; D might be TRBD2 (7 bases). The germline CDR1 and CDR2 sequences are MNHEY and SVGEGT. This CDR3 region has 14 residues. With 1 base removed from V and 8 bases from J, the gap between germline ends came to 12 bases. The CDR3 sequence: CASSYLGGLDIQYF. The CDR3 nucleotides read TGTGCCAGCAGTTACTTGGGGGGGCTGGACATTCAGTACTTC.

This chain joins TRBV4-2 and TRBJ2-7; 16 bases agree with TRBD2. The CDR3 runs to 16 residues. CDR1 and CDR2 from the germline V gene are LGHNA and YNFKEQ. The V and J ends lost 4 bases and 6 bases, in that order; junction bases with no gene match: 6. DNA of the CDR3: TGTGCCAGCAGCCGCTCCGGGACTAGCGGGGGGGCCGAGCAGTACTTC. Translating it yields CASSRSGTSGGAEQYF.

The rearrangement joins TRBV7-2 to TRBJ1-5; D is perhaps TRBD1 (5 bases). V was cut by 7 bases and J by 3 bases, with 16 bases left in between. The V gene's germline CDR1 is SGHTA and CDR2 FQGNSA. The CDR3 extends over 15 amino acids. The CDR3 nucleotides read TGTGCCAGCACTCCAAGGGGTTTTTCCAATCAGCCCCAGCATTTT. Translated: CASTPRGFSNQPQHF. Drawing the rest from reference TRBV7-2 and TRBJ1-5, the complete variable domain is GAGVSQSPSNKVTEKGKDVELRCDPISGHTALYWYRQSLGQGLEFLIYFQGNSAPDKSGLPSDRFSAERTGGSVSTLTIQRTQQEDSAVYLCASTPRGFSNQPQHFGDGTRLSIL.

V gene TRBV7-8 combines with J gene TRBJ2-7; TRBD1 matches at 9 bases. The length of the CDR3 is 14 residues. The germline V gene has CDR1 SGHVS and CDR2 FQNEAQ. Trimming at V came to 5 bases and at J to 11 bases, leaving 13 bases not matched to a gene. The CDR3 region is CASSPGTGTRREYF. CDR3 coding DNA: TGTGCCAGCAGCCCCGGGACAGGGACCCGCCGCGAGTACTTC.

The chain combines TRBV4-3 with TRBJ2-5, with 7 bases identical to TRBD2. Per the germline V gene, CDR1 is LGHNA and CDR2 is YSLEER. The CDR3 runs to 15 residues. With V trimmed by 0 bases and J by 5 bases, 6 bases remained unmatched. CDR3 nucleotides: TGCGCCAGCAGCCAAGATAGGCTAGCGGTCGAGACCCAGTACTTC. It yields the protein CASSQDRLAVETQYF.

The chain couples TRBV2 to TRBJ1-1, with D tentatively TRBD1 (6 bases). With 3 bases removed from V and 0 bases from J, the gap between germline ends came to 14 bases. CDR3 size: 16 residues. The V gene's germline CDR1 is SNHLY and CDR2 FYNNEI. The CDR3 sequence is CASSDQLDSLNTEAFF. CDR3 nucleotide sequence: TGTGCCAGCAGTGACCAGCTGGACAGTTTGAACACTGAAGCTTTCTTT.

V usage is TRBV4-3 and J usage is TRBJ2-1, with a possible D match to TRBD2 (6 bases). V was cut by 1 base and J by 3 bases, with 13 bases left in between. The CDR3 is made up of 16 amino acids. Germline-derived CDR1 and CDR2 are LGHNA and YSLEER. The CDR3 nucleotides are TGCGCCAGCAGCCAAGTATATAGCGGAGTCTACAATGAGCAGTTCTTC. Protein: CASSQVYSGVYNEQFF.

The J gene is TRBJ2-1, the V gene TRBV19; D is unclear. This CDR3 contains 14 residues. Germline values: CDR1 LNHDA, CDR2 SQIVND (reference sequence). V lost 7 bases to trimming and J lost 0 bases, with 10 bases between them. The CDR3 bases are TGTGCCAGTACCAACCCGGGCTCCTACAATGAGCAGTTCTTC. Translation gives CASTNPGSYNEQFF.

The CDR3 nucleotides read TGTGCCAGCAGCCGAACGGGGAGGGTCACTGAAGCTTTCTTT. Its protein product is CASSRTGRVTEAFF. The chain links TRBV6-2 or TRBV6-3 to TRBJ1-1; D is unclear. V lost 6 bases to trimming and J lost 4 bases, with 15 bases between them. The CDR3 sequence is 14 residues long. The V gene's germline CDR1 is MNHEY and CDR2 SVGEGT.

The J gene is TRBJ2-5, the V gene TRBV7-3; 8 bases match TRBD2. There are 14 residues in the CDR3. V shed 5 bases and J 4 bases; nucleotides not matched to a gene: 6. Germline assignment: CDR1 SGHTA and CDR2 FQGTGA. The CDR3 nucleotides are TGTGCCAGCAGCGCAGCGGGGGTCGGAGAGACCCAGTACTTC. Its protein product is CASSAAGVGETQYF.

The chain links TRBV27 to TRBJ1-6; D possibly corresponds to TRBD1 (6 bases). Per the germline V gene, CDR1 is MNHEY and CDR2 is SMNVEV (reference sequence). Trimming removed 6 bases at V and 0 bases at J, with 12 bases between. The CDR3 is 16 residues long. In nucleotides, the CDR3 is TGTGCCAGCAGGCCAACAGGGAGCTCCTATAATTCACCCCTCCACTTT. Translated, it gives CASRPTGSSYNSPLHF.

The J gene is TRBJ2-3, the V gene TRBV2; TRBD2 agrees at 8 bases. Germline-derived CDR1 and CDR2 are SNHLY and FYNNEI. The CDR3 has 18 amino acids. Trimming at V came to 0 bases and at J to 2 bases, leaving 10 bases not matched to a gene. The CDR3 DNA is TGTGCCAGCAGTGAAGCGCGGTCCGCGGGGGGCCCCACAGATACGCAGTATTTT. Protein: CASSEARSAGGPTDTQYF.